The entry that follows covers one T cell receptor (beta chain) sequence. Which antigen it targets is not known. No quality values exist for individual bases; no much larger clone is one base distant. These data originate in a study of blood T cells in healthy people across ages (dated by TCRdb to 2015 to 2017). In the study overall: In model experiments, template switching captured about one uniquely barcoded TCR beta cDNA molecule for every two T cells. To track age-related changes in TCR beta repertoire diversity, the study relied on deep sequencing normalized with unique cDNA molecular identifiers. Donors were grouped into four age groups: young (average roughly 15 years), middle-aged (around 39), aged (62) and long-lived (roughly 80). To avoid experimental bias, donors of different ages were spread randomly across the sequencing lanes. The study analyzed two additional independent replicas of 1 million unique cDNA reads from the same blood draw for two donors, one aged 18 to 30 and one aged 80 or older. Broader findings and caveats from the paper: Because profiling used bulk unsorted PBMCs, naive and antigen-experienced compartments could not be compared conclusively. Observed TCR beta diversity correlated strongly with the percentage of naive T cells measured by flow cytometry. Compared with the aged group, more naive CD4+ T cells, fewer expanded clones and increased TCR diversity were shown by the long-lived group, suggesting age selection. Total diversity estimates from one million sequenced T cells were considered lower bounds and underestimates. Observed TCR beta diversity per million T cells fell roughly linearly with age, and a significant reduction was already apparent by age roughly 40. Donor CMV infection status was unknown, potentially confounding age-related changes in expanded clonotypes.

Receptor amplification or capture employed 5' RACE. The listed sequencing device is Illumina HiSeq 2500. A second roughly 6 to 12 cycle PCR used a sample-barcoded 5' primer and a J-beta primer mix. A unique molecular identifier was introduced onto each TCR beta cDNA molecule by a template-switch 5' adaptor carrying 12 random nucleotides. Each sample yielded at least 2.5 million CDR3-containing paired-end reads. The Mint cDNA synthesis kit, primed by a TRBC-specific oligonucleotide, was used to synthesize first-strand cDNA from all RNA. Following uracil-DNA glycosylase treatment, all cDNA underwent a first 18-cycle PCR with the universal primers M1SS and BC2_uni_R. Processing in the source paper ran as follows. For normalization, 1 million high-quality reads were randomly selected from each sample, with every read carrying a distinct molecular identifier. Instead of being binned into consensus sequences, reads with shared molecular identifiers were discarded. MiTCR, set to a Q25 quality threshold and the strictest error-elimination algorithm, was used for CDR3 identification, clonotype clustering and error correction. A nonparametric unseen species model using Euler transformation provided a lower-bound estimate of total TCR beta diversity. The public reads were reanalyzed by TCRdb: fastp trimming at Q25, MiXCR alignment, in-frame beta chains only. Rows are combined by CDR3 protein, so each entry shows the most common genes and DNA. TCRdb's processing, not the authors', yielded these V and J calls. Across this sample there are roughly 730,000 distinct CDR3 sequences, with approximately 60% seen only once. The top ten constitute more than 25% of the sample.

Donors were 40 or so systemically healthy Caucasian individuals from Russia aged 6 to 90 years. About 9.6 milliliters of peripheral blood were collected from each donor into EDTA-treated Vacutainer tubes. Ficoll-Paque density-gradient centrifugation was used to isolate PBMCs, with at least 7 million obtained per sample. Total RNA was extracted from PBMCs with Trizol reagent, with at least 5.5 micrograms obtained per sample. For every donor, flow cytometry on a PBMC aliquot measured the percentage of naive CD45RAhigh/CD27high T cells. Sequencing input: blood. This TCR was sampled from a man between 35 and 55 years old in good health.

The DNA sequence follows: TGCAGCGTTGCCAAAGGACAGTATTCACCCCTCCACTTT. It translates to CSVAKGQYSPLHF. The V gene is TRBV29-1 and the J gene is TRBJ1-6; a weak D assignment points to TRBD1 (6 bases agree). Reading from cysteine to phenylalanine, the CDR3 counts 13 amino acids. Only the CDR3 part of the read is kept: 39 bases, read in frame from the first base. The trim is 4 bases for V and 8 bases for J, with a gap of 12 bases between the germline ends. CDR1 and CDR2 are drawn from the germline V gene: SQVTM, ANQGSEA.